This TCR beta chain originates from a study of shared clonotypes between healthy human individuals. Overall study: A couple of women and three men aged 18 to 49 made up the donors.

V dropped 7 bases and J dropped 4 bases, with 13 bases sitting between them. Germline assignment: CDR1 MNHEY and CDR2 SVGAGI. The CDR3 covers 13 residues. Approximately 30,000 T cell genomes (about 0.2 ug DNA) went into each sorted-subset replicate. Measured with immunoSEQ multiplex PCR; TCRdb has only the in-frame clones, and not every one. In the table there are around 350,000 clones, about 70% of which are singletons. This clonotype was sampled from a man aged 25-45 years in good health. Sequencing used memory CD4+ T cells sorted from blood. Regarding subset: CD45RA-negative fraction. The chain is built from TRBV6-5 and TRBJ2-5; D is perhaps TRBD2 (5 bases). The CDR3 sequence is CASTIGVGETQYF. As DNA, the CDR3 is TGTGCCAGCACTATCGGGGTTGGAGAGACCCAGTACTTC.